This is a list of T cell receptor beta chains from one sample in a study of T cell repertoires in cytomegalovirus infection. These receptors have no identified antigens. One entry per CDR3 protein results from TCRdb running MiXCR on the reads. Seen here are some 800,000 distinct CDR3 sequences, roughly 33% observed once, and the top ten hold around 12%. The specimen comprised cultured CD8+ T cells from PBMCs, sampled from culture after CMV antigen stimulation. These TCRs come from a human donor in good health (CMV status not recorded). Some clones in this sample may be carry-over from other donors' samples. Both conserved end residues are part of each CDR3. A D gene is named only where the DNA matches it firmly. Size is omitted from some rows. Given values are once, few, many or a class for expanded clones.

J | D | size | V | DNA | CDR3
TRBJ2-5 | - | few | TRBV6-2/TRBV6-3 | TGTGCCAGCAGTTCTTGGACCGATGCAACAGGAAAGACCCAGTACTTC | CASSSWTDATGKTQYF
TRBJ2-5 | TRBD2 | - | TRBV25-1 | TGTGCCAGCAGTGAATTACTAGCGGAGGAAGAGACCCAGTACTTC | CASSELLAEEETQYF
TRBJ2-3 | - | few | TRBV10-1 | TGCGCCAGCAGTGAGTCGATCACGGTGCGAGGAAATACGCAGTATTTT | CASSESITVRGNTQYF
TRBJ2-5 | TRBD2 | - | TRBV4-1 | TGCGCCAGCAGCCAAGATGGGCTAGCGGGGCAACAAGAGACCCAGTACTTC | CASSQDGLAGQQETQYF
TRBJ2-3 | - | few | TRBV28 | TGTGCCAGCAGTTTCAATATCGGAAGGAGCACAGATACGCAGTATTTT | CASSFNIGRSTDTQYF
TRBJ2-1 | - | - | TRBV6-5 | TGTGCCAGCAGTTACTCGAGCAGCTCCTTCTACAATGAGCAGTTCTTC | CASSYSSSSFYNEQFF
TRBJ1-1 | - | - | TRBV7-8 | TGTGCCAGCAGCTTACCTGGGATGAGCACTGAAGCTTTCTTT | CASSLPGMSTEAFF
TRBJ1-6 | - | - | TRBV14 | TGTGCCAGCAGCCAAGGATTTCAGGGTTGGGGTTCACCCCTCCACTTT | CASSQGFQGWGSPLHF
TRBJ1-1 | - | - | TRBV6-5 | TGTGCCAGCAGTTACTCGTGGGCCCAGGTTGCTTTCTTT | CASSYSWAQVAFF
TRBJ1-1 | - | - | TRBV28 | TGTGCCAGCAGTTTCTTCCAAGGAGCTTTCTTT | CASSFFQGAFF
TRBJ2-1 | TRBD1 | - | TRBV9 | TGTGCCAGCAGCGGAGCCGGGACAGGGGGCGATGAGCAGTTCTTC | CASSGAGTGGDEQFF
TRBJ1-1 | TRBD1 | many | TRBV2 | TGTGCCAGCAGTGGAGGAAAGGGGGCGAGTGGCACTGAAGCTTTCTTT | CASSGGKGASGTEAFF
TRBJ2-7 | - | few | TRBV4-1 | TGCGCCAGCAGCCAAGAAGGTAGGAAGGACGAGCAGTACTTC | CASSQEGRKDEQYF
TRBJ1-1 | - | many | TRBV12-3/TRBV12-4 | TGTGCCAGCAGTTTTTCCAGGACCAACACTGAAGCTTTCTTT | CASSFSRTNTEAFF
TRBJ1-1 | - | many | TRBV7-8 | TGTGCCAGCAGCTTAATCCTTCAGGGGTCGAACACTGAAGCTTTCTTT | CASSLILQGSNTEAFF
TRBJ1-4 | - | - | TRBV27 | TGTGCCAGCAGTTTATGGGCAGAAGCAACTAATGAAAAACTGTTTTTT | CASSLWAEATNEKLFF
TRBJ2-1 | TRBD1 | - | TRBV7-6 | TGTGCCAGCAGCCCGAGGGGGCGTAAAGGATTCAATGAGCAGTTCTTC | CASSPRGRKGFNEQFF
TRBJ1-1 | - | - | TRBV27 | TGTGCCAGCAACATGCGGGGGGTTGGTTCGGGCACTGAAGCTTTCTTT | CASNMRGVGSGTEAFF
TRBJ2-3 | - | - | TRBV7-3 | TGTGCCAGCAGCTCGTACTCGGGGGGCCCCACAGATACGCAGTATTTT | CASSSYSGGPTDTQYF
TRBJ2-7 | - | few | TRBV20-1 | TGCAGTGCTAGAGTCCGGACACCAACCACCTACGAGCAGTACTTC | CSARVRTPTTYEQYF
TRBJ2-7 | TRBD2 | - | TRBV27 | TGTGCCAGCGGGACTAGTGCCTACGAGCAGTACTTC | CASGTSAYEQYF
TRBJ2-3 | - | few | TRBV5-6 | TGTGCCAGCAGCCCATCTTATACGGACCAAAGAACAGATACGCAGTATTTT | CASSPSYTDQRTDTQYF
TRBJ2-4 | - | many | TRBV7-8 | TGTGCCAGCAGCTTAAGTACAGCTAAAAACATTCAGTACTTC | CASSLSTAKNIQYF
TRBJ1-2 | TRBD1 | - | TRBV29-1 | TGCAGCGTTCCGGGACAGGCTAACTATGGCTACACCTTC | CSVPGQANYGYTF
TRBJ2-1 | TRBD1 | - | TRBV5-1 | TGCGCCAGCAGCTGGTGGACAGGGCTGGAGGATGAGCAGTTCTTC | CASSWWTGLEDEQFF
TRBJ1-2 | - | few | TRBV10-3 | TGTGCCATCAGTGAGAGTACGGGGTCCGGGAACGGCTACACCTTC | CAISESTGSGNGYTF
TRBJ2-1 | TRBD2 | many | TRBV7-2 | TGTGCCAGCAGCTATGGGGGGGTTTACAATGAGCAGTTCTTC | CASSYGGVYNEQFF
TRBJ2-7 | - | few | TRBV7-9 | TGTGCCAGCAGCTCTAATCCCGTCTACGAGCAGTACTTC | CASSSNPVYEQYF
TRBJ2-3 | - | - | TRBV5-4 | TGTGCCAGCAGCGCCTGGGGGCCGGTGGATACGCAGTATTTT | CASSAWGPVDTQYF
TRBJ2-1 | - | - | TRBV10-1 | TGCGCCAGCAGTGAGTCGAGCGGGTTCGGGTACAATGAGCAGTTCTTC | CASSESSGFGYNEQFF
TRBJ2-1 | - | - | TRBV2 | TGTGCCAGCCGTACGGGGGTGGACTCCTACAATGAGCAGTTCTTC | CASRTGVDSYNEQFF
TRBJ2-6 | TRBD1 | few | TRBV10-3 | TGTGCCATCAGGACAAGAACAGGGGATTACGGACCGGAGGCCAACGTCCTGACTTTC | CAIRTRTGDYGPEANVLTF
TRBJ2-7 | TRBD2 | few | TRBV5-4 | TGTGCCAGCAGCTTGTATCGCGGGGGGAGCTCCTACGAGCAGTACTTC | CASSLYRGGSSYEQYF
TRBJ2-5 | - | few | TRBV12-3/TRBV12-4 | TGTGCCAGCAGTCCCCGTCCCGTCATAGAGACCCAGTACTTC | CASSPRPVIETQYF
TRBJ1-1 | - | many | TRBV7-9 | TGTGCCAGCAGCTCTAGATATGGGACTGAAGCTTTCTTT | CASSSRYGTEAFF
TRBJ2-3 | - | - | TRBV19 | TGTGCCAGTAGAATAGCATGGGACACTACGTTAGAAGATACGCAGTATTTT | CASRIAWDTTLEDTQYF
TRBJ1-2 | TRBD1 | few | TRBV4-1 | TGCGCCAGCAGCCCATTGGGACAGTTCTATGGCTACACCTTC | CASSPLGQFYGYTF
TRBJ2-1 | - | - | TRBV27 | TGTGCCAGCAGTTTATTCCTGGGACCTCAATACAATGAGCAGTTCTTC | CASSLFLGPQYNEQFF
TRBJ1-1 | - | - | TRBV15 | TGTGCCACCAGCAGATCCGGGACACTGAACACTGAAGCTTTCTTT | CATSRSGTLNTEAFF
TRBJ1-2 | - | - | TRBV28 | TGTGCCAGCAGTTTACCCCTGGAGCCAAGGGGCTACACCTTC | CASSLPLEPRGYTF
TRBJ2-2 | - | - | TRBV6-5 | TGTGCCAGCAGTTACTCGGGCTCGAACACCGGGGAGCTGTTTTTT | CASSYSGSNTGELFF
TRBJ1-6 | - | - | TRBV12-3/TRBV12-4 | TGTGCCAGCAGTTTGTACCGAGAGGGAAAATTTAATTCACCCCTCCACTTT | CASSLYREGKFNSPLHF
TRBJ2-5 | - | - | TRBV6-2/TRBV6-3 | TGTGCCAGCAGTCAAACGGGGCAGGAGTACTTC | CASSQTGQEYF
TRBJ2-1 | TRBD2 | many | TRBV7-9 | TGTGCCAGCAGCCCGGGACTAGCGGGGGCCACCTACAATGAGCAGTTCTTC | CASSPGLAGATYNEQFF
TRBJ1-1 | - | - | TRBV6-5 | TGTGCCAGCAGTTACGCCGCGGGCCGGGACACTGAAGCTTTCTTT | CASSYAAGRDTEAFF
TRBJ1-5 | - | - | TRBV6-6 | TGTGCCAGCATCCAGACGGGGTGGGGCAATCAGCCCCAGCATTTT | CASIQTGWGNQPQHF
TRBJ2-5 | TRBD2 | many | TRBV7-8 | TGTGCCAGCAGCTTAGCTACTAGCGGGGAAATCCAAGAGACCCAGTACTTC | CASSLATSGEIQETQYF
TRBJ1-4 | - | few | TRBV6-5 | TGTGCCAGCAGTTACAGGGGTGGGGAAAAACTGTTTTTT | CASSYRGGEKLFF
TRBJ2-5 | - | - | TRBV6-2/TRBV6-3 | TGTGCCAGCAGTGAATCCGGGACAAGTAAAGAGACCCAGTACTTC | CASSESGTSKETQYF
TRBJ2-6 | - | - | TRBV10-3 | TGTACCATCAGGGAGACAGTTTCCTCTGGGGCCAACGTCCTGACTTTC | CTIRETVSSGANVLTF